The clone carrying this TCR beta chain was detected ten times or more. This record belongs to a study of regulatory T cells in long-lasting Graves disease. Arm-PCR of CDR3 regions with iRepertoire HTBI primers generated TCR beta libraries. TCRdb redid the calling of the multiplex PCR reads with MiXCR, one entry per CDR3 protein. The top ten clones hold over 7% of a sample with about 500,000 distinct CDR3 sequences, approximately 12% of them seen once. The CDR3 has 15 residues. V shed 3 bases, J shed 2 bases, and the junction held 3 bases outside the gene matches. Time point defined: newly diagnosed GD, antithyroid drugs for less than 3 months. PBMCs provided the RNA from which the TCR library was made. The sample was also linked to a second study, of T cells in Graves' hyperthyroidism and ophthalmopathy.

This clonotype was sampled from a woman under 40 with Graves disease. The J gene is TRBJ2-3, the V gene TRBV12-3 or TRBV12-4; 9 bases are a match to TRBD2. Here the sequenced sample was peripheral blood mononuclear cells (PBMCs), taken at new diagnosis, from a patient treated with antithyroid drugs. CDR3 loop: CASSLTSGYTDTQYF. DNA of the CDR3: TGTGCCAGCAGTTTGACTAGCGGATACACAGATACGCAGTATTTT.